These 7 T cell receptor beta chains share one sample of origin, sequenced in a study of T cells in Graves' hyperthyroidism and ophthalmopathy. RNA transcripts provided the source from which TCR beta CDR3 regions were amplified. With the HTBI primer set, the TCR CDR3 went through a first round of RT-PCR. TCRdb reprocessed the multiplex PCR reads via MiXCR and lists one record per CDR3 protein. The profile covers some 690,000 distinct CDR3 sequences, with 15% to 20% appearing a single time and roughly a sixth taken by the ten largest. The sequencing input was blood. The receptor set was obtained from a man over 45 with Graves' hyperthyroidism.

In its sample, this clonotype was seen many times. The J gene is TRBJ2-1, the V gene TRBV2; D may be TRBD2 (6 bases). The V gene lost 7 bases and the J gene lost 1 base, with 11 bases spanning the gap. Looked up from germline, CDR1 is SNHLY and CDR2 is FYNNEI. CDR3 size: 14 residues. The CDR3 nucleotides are TGTGCCAGCAACCCGGGACTTTCCTACAATGAGCAGTTCTTC. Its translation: CASNPGLSYNEQFF.

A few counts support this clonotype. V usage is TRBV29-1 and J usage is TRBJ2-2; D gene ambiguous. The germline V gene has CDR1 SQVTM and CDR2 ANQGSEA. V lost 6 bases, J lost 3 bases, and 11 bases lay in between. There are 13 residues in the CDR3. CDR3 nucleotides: TGCAGCGTGAAAAAGAGGTACACCGGGGAGCTGTTTTTT. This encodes CSVKKRYTGELFF.

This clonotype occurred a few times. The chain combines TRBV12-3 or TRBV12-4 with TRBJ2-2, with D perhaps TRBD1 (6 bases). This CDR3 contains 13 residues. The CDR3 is CVLGHLNTGELFF. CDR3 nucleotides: TGTGTTCTGGGACACTTGAACACCGGGGAGCTGTTTTTT.

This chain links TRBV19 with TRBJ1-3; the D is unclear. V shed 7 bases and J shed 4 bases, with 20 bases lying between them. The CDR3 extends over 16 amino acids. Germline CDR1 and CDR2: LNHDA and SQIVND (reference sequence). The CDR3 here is CASTSLDGPAGNTIYF. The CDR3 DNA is TGTGCCAGTACCTCGCTAGACGGGCCAGCGGGAAACACCATATATTTT.

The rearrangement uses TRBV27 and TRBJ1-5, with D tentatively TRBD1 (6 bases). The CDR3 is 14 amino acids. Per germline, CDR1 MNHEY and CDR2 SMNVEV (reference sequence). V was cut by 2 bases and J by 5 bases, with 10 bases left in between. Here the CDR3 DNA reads TGTGCCAGCAGTTTAAAGGGGACATATCAGCCCCAGCATTTT. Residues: CASSLKGTYQPQHF.

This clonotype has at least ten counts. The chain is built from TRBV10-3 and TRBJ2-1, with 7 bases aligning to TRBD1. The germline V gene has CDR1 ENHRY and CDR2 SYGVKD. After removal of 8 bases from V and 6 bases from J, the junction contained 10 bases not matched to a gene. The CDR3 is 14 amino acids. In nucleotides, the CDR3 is TGTGCCATCTCCGGGACAGTGCCCGTCAATGAGCAGTTCTTC. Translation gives CAISGTVPVNEQFF.

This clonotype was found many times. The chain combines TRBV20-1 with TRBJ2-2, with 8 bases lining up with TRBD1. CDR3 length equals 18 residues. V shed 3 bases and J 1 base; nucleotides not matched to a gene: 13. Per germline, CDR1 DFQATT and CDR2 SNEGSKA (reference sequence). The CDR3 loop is CSARDFGQGTWNTGELFF. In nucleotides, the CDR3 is TGCAGTGCTAGGGACTTCGGACAGGGAACCTGGAACACCGGGGAGCTGTTTTTT.